Below, 10 T cell receptor beta chains from the same sample are listed, as sequenced in a study of PD-1 blockade in classical Hodgkin lymphoma. Every one of the patients relapsed after autologous stem cell transplantation (brentuximab vedotin exposure was variable). Method: immunoSEQ multiplex PCR; TCRdb's copy keeps in-frame clones and lacks some. The sample has some 13,000 clones, around 86% seen once; the top ten hold more than 35%. The sequenced sample was peripheral blood mononuclear cells (PBMCs), obtained at baseline. The receptors originated from a human donor with classical Hodgkin lymphoma.

The genes are TRBV7-8 and TRBJ2-7; tentatively, D is TRBD1 (6 bases). Trimming took off 4 bases at V and 1 base at J, with 17 bases between the two ends. The CDR3 length is 16 residues. Germline assignment: CDR1 SGHVS and CDR2 FQNEAQ. In DNA form, the CDR3 reads TGTGCCAGCAGCTCACGCCCACAGGGTAAATCCTACGAGCAGTACTTC. It translates to CASSSRPQGKSYEQYF.

V and J are TRBV6-5 and TRBJ1-5; a possible D gene is TRBD1 (5 bases). The CDR3 length is 15 residues. Trimming removed 6 bases at V and 6 bases at J, with 18 bases between. Germline V CDR1 and CDR2: MNHEY, SVGAGI. The CDR3 DNA reads TGTGCCAGCAGGCCGGATCGGGGGAGTGTTCAGCCCCAGCATTTT. It translates to CASRPDRGSVQPQHF.

The chain employs TRBV10-3 and TRBJ2-1, with a tentative D call TRBD1 (5 bases). The germline CDR1 and CDR2 sequences are ENHRY and SYGVKD. Trimming removed 0 bases at V and 8 bases at J, with 17 bases between. This CDR3 comprises 16 residues. The DNA for the CDR3 is TGTGCCATCAGTGAGTCCGGCAGGGATGCCAGCTATGAGCAGTTCTTC. It translates to CAISESGRDASYEQFF.

The V call is TRBV7-8, the J call TRBJ2-7, with TRBD2 matching over 13 bases. The CDR3 consists of 15 residues. Trimming removed 1 base from V and 6 bases from J; junction bases left unmatched: 3. Germline CDR1 and CDR2: SGHVS and FQNEAQ. This CDR3 reads CASSLEGLAGIEQYF. CDR3 DNA sequence: TGTGCCAGCAGCTTAGAGGGACTAGCGGGGATCGAGCAGTACTTC.

The V call is TRBV18, the J call TRBJ1-1; 12 bases fit TRBD1. This CDR3 is built from 18 residues. The V gene end was trimmed by 4 bases and the J gene end by 0 bases; junction bases not matched to a gene: 9. The germline gives CDR1 KGHSH, CDR2 LQKENI. CDR3 in amino acids: CASSLTTGTGGLNTEAFF. CDR3 DNA: TGTGCCAGCTCACTTACCACCGGGACAGGGGGCCTGAACACTGAAGCTTTCTTT.

The CDR3 DNA reads as TGTGCCAGCAGTGAAGCGCCTGGGGGGTTGAACACTGAAGCTTTCTTT. Protein product: CASSEAPGGLNTEAFF. V and J are TRBV6-1 and TRBJ1-1; TRBD1 might be the D (5 bases). Between the trimmed V and J ends, which lost 0 bases and 0 bases, there was a span of 11 bases. CDR3 length: 16 amino acids. The germline V gene encodes CDR1 MNHNS and CDR2 SASEGT.

The rearrangement links TRBV28 to TRBJ1-1; 7 bases are shared with TRBD1. J lost 4 bases, V lost 7 bases, and 6 bases had no gene match. Germline V gene sequence: CDR1 MDHEN, CDR2 SYDVKM. This CDR3 has 13 amino acids. Written as DNA, the CDR3 is TGTGCCAGCACCTCGGGACAGATCACTGAAGCTTTCTTT. This encodes CASTSGQITEAFF.

The chain has TRBV7-9 and TRBJ1-2; no definite D call. The CDR3 is 18 amino acids. Trimming shortened V by 5 bases and J by 0 bases, and 22 bases separated the two germline ends. The germline CDR1 and CDR2 sequences are SEHNR and FQNEAQ (reference sequence). The CDR3 here is CASSPKRRLMPTNYGYTF. In nucleotides, the CDR3 is TGTGCCAGCAGCCCTAAACGGAGACTCATGCCCACTAACTATGGCTACACCTTC.

The CDR3 region has the DNA TGTGCCAGTAGAAAGGAGAAGTTGAACACTGAAGCTTTCTTT. This encodes CASRKEKLNTEAFF. The chain couples TRBV19 to TRBJ1-1, with D uncertain. In germline, CDR1 is LNHDA, CDR2 SQIVND (reference sequence). The CDR3 is made up of 14 amino acids. V was trimmed by 6 bases and J by 0 bases, leaving 11 bases between them.

This CDR3 reads CASIQDPYSNQPQHF. In DNA form, the CDR3 reads TGTGCCAGTATACAGGATCCATATAGCAATCAGCCCCAGCATTTT. This chain uses TRBV6-5 with TRBJ1-5, with TRBD1 as a possible D gene (5 bases). The CDR3 is 15 residues long. Germline V CDR1 and CDR2: MNHEY, SVGAGI. Trimming shortened V by 9 bases and J by 0 bases, and 15 bases separated the two germline ends.